The clone carrying this TCR beta chain has more than one count but fewer than ten. Its target is unknown. These data belong to a study of blood T cells in healthy people across ages. General study points: Underestimates were what the diversity estimates from one million T cells were considered to be. Among long-lived donors, naive CD4+ cells were more numerous and diversity higher than in aged donors.

Sample-barcoded 5' priming and a J-beta primer mix drove a second PCR of about 7 to 11 cycles. A tag from a template-switch adaptor with 12 random nucleotides marked each cDNA molecule. One entry per CDR3 protein results from TCRdb running MiXCR on the 5' RACE reads. The sample has 1.5 million to 2 million distinct CDR3 sequences; roughly two fifths are singletons. The CDR3 runs 14 residues. The germline V and J ends were trimmed by 6 bases and 4 bases, with 15 bases remaining between them. Germline V lookup: CDR1 MNHNS, CDR2 SASEGT. The receptor was isolated from a human donor in good health. The rearrangement joins TRBV6-1 to TRBJ1-2; a weak D match, TRBD1 (5 bases). The specimen sequenced was blood. The CDR3 reads CASSLTQGGYGYTF. The CDR3 coding sequence is TGTGCCAGCAGCCTAACCCAGGGTGGCTATGGCTACACCTTC.